This T cell receptor (beta chain) is from a study of T cells in localized non-small cell lung cancer. Overall study results and limits: Compared with tumor, uninvolved adjacent lung displayed greater T cell clonality, ranking highest overall. In adjacent lung appeared a median around 56 of the top 100 tumor clones.

Comment on this clone: The antigen is unknown.

From germline, CDR1 is SQVTM and CDR2 ANQGSEA. Trimming pared 3 bases from V and 2 bases from J, leaving 8 bases between. This CDR3 comprises 12 residues. TCRdb's copy holds only in-frame clones and misses some; the assay was immunoSEQ multiplex PCR. The data contain around 91,000 clones, about nine tenths of them singletons. The sequence was obtained from a man aged 40-75 years with stage I squamous cell lung carcinoma. The gene calls are TRBV29-1 and TRBJ2-7; D is undetermined. The sequences come from peripheral blood, collected before any cancer treatment. The CDR3 nucleotides are TGCAGCGTTGACAGGCCCACCTACGAGCAGTACTTC. Translated: CSVDRPTYEQYF.